In its sample, the clone carrying this T cell receptor beta chain was seen a few times. The antigen is undetermined. Sequenced material consisted of expressed TCRB transcripts (all of the isolated RNA was reverse transcribed). TCRdb's copy holds only in-frame clones and misses some; the assay was immunoSEQ multiplex PCR. The table includes 860,000 or so clones, 17% detected once. Germline CDR1 and CDR2: MDHEN and SYDVKM. The CDR3 loop spans 15 amino acids. After removal of 5 bases from V and 6 bases from J, the junction contained 11 bases not matched to a gene. The data stem from a study of beta chain features in type 1 diabetes. Turning to the study itself: Healthy donors, compared against patients, showed similar age, gender and cell yields. Study-wide results and limits: Equally in patients and controls, PCR might preferentially amplify shorter templates. Type 1 diabetes patients had fewer VDJ junction insertions and more deletions.

Sequencing was carried out using naive CD4+ T cells from blood. The clonotype originates from a woman between 18 and 29 years old in good health. This chain joins TRBV28 and TRBJ2-7, with TRBD1 matching 9 bases. In nucleotides, the CDR3 is TGTGCCAGCAGTCCTACGGGACAGGGAAGTTCCGAGCAGTACTTC. This gives the protein CASSPTGQGSSEQYF.